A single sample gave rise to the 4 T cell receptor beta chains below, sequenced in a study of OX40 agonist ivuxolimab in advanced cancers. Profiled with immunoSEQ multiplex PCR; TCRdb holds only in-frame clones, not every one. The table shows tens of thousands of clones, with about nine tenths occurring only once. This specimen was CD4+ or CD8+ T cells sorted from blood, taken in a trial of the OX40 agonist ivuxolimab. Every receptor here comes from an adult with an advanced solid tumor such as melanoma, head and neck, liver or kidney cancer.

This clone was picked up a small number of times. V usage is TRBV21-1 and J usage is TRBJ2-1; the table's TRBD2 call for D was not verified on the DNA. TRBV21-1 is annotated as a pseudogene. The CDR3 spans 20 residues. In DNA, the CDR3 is TGTGCCAGCACCACCAAGCCCAGCGGGAGGGCTGAACTCTACTACAATGAGCAGTTCTTC. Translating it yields CASTTKPSGRAELYYNEQFF.

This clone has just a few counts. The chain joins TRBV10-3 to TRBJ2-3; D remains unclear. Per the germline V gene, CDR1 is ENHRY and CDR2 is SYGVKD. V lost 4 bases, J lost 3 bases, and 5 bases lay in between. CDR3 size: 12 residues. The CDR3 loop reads CAISGTTDTQYF. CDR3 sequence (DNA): TGTGCCATCAGTGGTACAACAGATACGCAGTATTTT.

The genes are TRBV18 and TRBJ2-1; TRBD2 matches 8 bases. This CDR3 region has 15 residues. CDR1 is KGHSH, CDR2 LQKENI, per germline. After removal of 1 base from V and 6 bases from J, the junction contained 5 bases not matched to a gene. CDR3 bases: TGTGCCAGCTCACCACTGGCGGGAGGCTTCAATGAGCAGTTCTTC. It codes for CASSPLAGGFNEQFF. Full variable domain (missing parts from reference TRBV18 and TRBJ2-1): NAGVMQNPRHLVRRRGQEARLRCSPMKGHSHVYWYRQLPEEGLKFMVYLQKENIIDESGMPKERFSAEFPKEGPSILRIQQVVRGDSAAYFCASSPLAGGFNEQFFGPGTRLTVL.

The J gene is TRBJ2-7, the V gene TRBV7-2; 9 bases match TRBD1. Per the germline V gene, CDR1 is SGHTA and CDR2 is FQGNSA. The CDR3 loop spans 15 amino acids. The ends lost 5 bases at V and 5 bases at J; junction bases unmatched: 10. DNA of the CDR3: TGTGCCAGCAGCCCTAGCCGGGACAGGGTCCACGAGCAGTACTTC. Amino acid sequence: CASSPSRDRVHEQYF.